These 11 T cell receptor beta chains originate from one sample sequenced in a study of T cells in women clearing cervical HPV infection. Profiling relied on immunoSEQ multiplex PCR, and the TCRdb table lists in-frame clones only, not all of them. Its listing shows tens of thousands of clones. What was sequenced was blood buffy coat. These receptors originate from a woman between 18 and 70 years old with a cervical HPV16 infection that either progressed to CIN3+ or cleared (not recorded which).

To note about this clone: The read finishes 3 residues shy of the CDR3 end, and the germline J gene is used to complete it. The chain uses TRBV20-1 and TRBJ2-1, with D unclear. V shed 5 bases and J shed 0 bases, with 11 bases lying between them. Germline lookup yields CDR1 DFQATT and CDR2 SNEGSKA (reference sequence). CDR3 size: 14 residues. CDR3 amino acids: CSARDLSSYNEQFF. CDR3 DNA, as far as it was read: TGCAGTGCTCGCGACTTGAGCTCCTACAATGAG.

A remark on this clone: The read is 3 residues too short to cover the CDR3 end, so that end is filled in from the germline J gene. This chain connects TRBV10-3 to TRBJ1-1; TRBD1 agrees at 8 bases. Trimming took 7 bases from V and 2 from J; bases not matched to a gene: 9. The germline CDR1 and CDR2 sequences are ENHRY and SYGVKD. The CDR3 runs 15 residues. Partial CDR3 DNA: TGTGCCATCACGAGGATCCAGGGGGCCAACACTGAA. This sequence encodes CAITRIQGANTE. The entire CDR3 is CAITRIQGANTEAFF.

To note about this clone: Read data end 3 residues before the CDR3 end; the end is taken from the germline J gene. This chain uses TRBV6-2 or TRBV6-3 with TRBJ2-6, with 7 bases aligning to TRBD1. The CDR3 loop spans 13 amino acids. Germline V gene data show CDR1 as MNHEY and CDR2 as SVGEGT. V trimming: 7 bases; J trimming: 11 bases; junction bases outside the gene matches: 8. The covered CDR3 bases are TGTGCCAGCAAACAGGGGTCGGTCGACGTC. It is translated as CASKQGSVDV. The entire CDR3 sequence reads CASKQGSVDVLTF.

Worth noting for this clone: With the read ending 3 residues before the CDR3 end, the germline J gene is used to fill in that end. The rearrangement uses TRBV20-1 and TRBJ1-2; the D is unclear. V lost 3 bases, J lost 7 bases, and 12 bases lay in between. The CDR3 is made up of 12 amino acids. In germline, CDR1 is DFQATT, CDR2 SNEGSKA (reference sequence). The CDR3 region is CSASIGEGGYTF. Incomplete CDR3 DNA: TGCAGTGCTAGTATCGGGGAGGGTGGC.

The CDR3 sequence is CASSLAPSGNEQFF. Incomplete CDR3 DNA: TGTGCCAGCAGCTTGGCCCCTAGCGGGAATGAG. The V gene is TRBV5-6, the J gene TRBJ2-1, with 8 bases identical to TRBD2. The read ends 3 residues before the CDR3 terminus; that terminus is restored from the germline J gene. The V and J ends lost 0 bases and 7 bases, in that order; junction bases with no gene match: 3. The CDR3 extends over 14 amino acids. Per germline, CDR1 SGHDT and CDR2 YYEEEE. Complete variable domain (other parts from reference TRBV5-6 and TRBJ2-1): DAGVTQSPTHLIKTRGQQVTLRCSPKSGHDTVSWYQQALGQGPQFIFQYYEEEERQRGNFPDRFSGHQFPNYSSELNVNALLLGDSALYLCASSLAPSGNEQFFGPGTRLTVL.

Of note for this clone: The read terminates 3 residues ahead of where the CDR3 ends, so the germline J gene completes it. V usage is TRBV7-9 and J usage is TRBJ1-4, with D possibly being TRBD1 (5 bases). The CDR3 has 13 residues. Germline V gene data show CDR1 as SEHNR and CDR2 as FQNEAQ (reference sequence). The chain's CDR3 is CASSLAPQVGLFF. Incomplete CDR3 DNA: TGTGCCAGCAGCTTAGCGCCACAGGTCGGA.

The DNA read from the CDR3 is TGTGCCAGCAGCCCCGACCGACTCTATGGC. Protein: CASSPDRLYG. The complete CDR3 reads CASSPDRLYGYTF. V is TRBV7-2 and J is TRBJ1-2; D uncertain. The read ends 3 residues shy of where the CDR3 ends; the end is completed using the germline J gene. Trimming stripped 5 bases from V and 4 bases from J, with 11 bases between. CDR3 length: 13 amino acids. Germline lookup yields CDR1 SGHTA and CDR2 FQGNSA.

Note on this clone: The DNA ends 3 residues before the CDR3 does, and the rest of the CDR3 is filled in from the germline J gene. The chain joins TRBV7-3 to TRBJ1-1, with a possible D match to TRBD1 (5 bases). Germline CDR1 and CDR2: SGHTA and FQGTGA. V was shortened by 1 base and J by 5 bases, with 14 bases between the two germline ends. The CDR3 is 15 amino acids. CDR3 amino acids: CASSLNPAGSTEAFF. The part of the CDR3 DNA that was read is TGTGCCAGCAGCTTAAACCCCGCAGGGAGTACTGAA.

Comment on this clone: The sequence runs out 3 residues before the end of the CDR3; the remainder is reconstructed from the germline J gene. The chain joins TRBV28 to TRBJ2-2; a weak D match, TRBD2 (5 bases). CDR3 length: 16 residues. Trimming removed 5 bases from V and 7 bases from J, with 20 bases in between. Germline-derived CDR1 and CDR2 are MDHEN and SYDVKM. This chain's CDR3 is CASSVPWSGIDGELFF. The CDR3 bases that were read are TGTGCCAGCAGTGTCCCGTGGTCGGGGATTGACGGGGAG.

Points on this clone: The read falls 3 residues short of the CDR3 end, and the missing part is taken from the germline J gene. The gene calls are TRBV7-3 and TRBJ1-1, with 7 nucleotides matching TRBD1. The germline gives CDR1 SGHTA, CDR2 FQGTGA. The CDR3 contains 14 residues. V was pared by 5 bases and J by 1 base, with 4 bases of the junction left unmatched. Partial CDR3 DNA: TGTGCCAGCAGCCTGCAGGGGGGGAACACTGAA. Encoded protein: CASSLQGGNTE. The full CDR3 protein reads CASSLQGGNTEAFF.

A word on this clone: The CDR3 end lies 3 residues beyond the end of the read and is filled in from the germline J gene. The chain combines TRBV19 with TRBJ1-1, with 7 bases fitting TRBD1. CDR3 length equals 16 residues. Trimming removed 7 bases from V and 1 base from J; junction bases left unmatched: 12. The germline V gene has CDR1 LNHDA and CDR2 SQIVND (reference sequence). CDR3 sequence reads: CASTLDRERGNTEAFF. CDR3 DNA, as far as it was read: TGTGCCAGTACCCTAGACAGGGAGAGGGGGAACACTGAA.